This T cell receptor (beta chain) is drawn from a study of T cell responses to AZD1222 COVID-19 vaccine (dated by TCRdb to the early 2020s). Turning to the overall study: Because spike-specific TCR depth and breadth did not differ between the two schedules, AZD1222 recipients who got a second dose at roughly 4 weeks were pooled with those who got a second dose at roughly 12 weeks. TCR sequencing was performed for 233 trial participants, of whom about 200 were given two doses of AZD1222 and 26 were given two doses of MenACWY control vaccine. Trial participants were enrolled by age into subgroups of 18-55, 56-69 and 70-plus years, and about 150, 27 and 61 TCR-sequenced participants, respectively, were included in these subgroups.

A few counts support this clone. Its antigen target is currently unknown. Base qualities were left out, and no much larger clone turns up one base away. The intended sense of this specimen's time point label: baseline before first vaccination. Vaccinee samples came from UK trials COV001 and COV002, including a single-blind randomized controlled phase 2/3 trial of AZD1222 (ChAdOx1 nCoV-19) in healthy adults. For TCRbeta chain sequencing, PBMC samples were collected from trial participants at day 0 and at day 28 after the second dose. Broader findings and caveats from the paper: Conclusions about previously exposed vaccinees are limited, since just 6 or 7 AZD1222 recipients were seropositive for SARS-CoV-2 at baseline. The whole spike protein was spanned by vaccine-associated CD4 TCRs, and dominant responses were seen in regions 160-218 and 743-854. The 56-69-year group was small, and its depth increase did not reach significance, likely because of low power. After two AZD1222 doses, both the breadth and the depth of spike-specific TCRs were significantly higher than at day 0 and than in MenACWY recipients. Participants were mostly white British, with more females than males. The authors suggested clonal diversity may have been underestimated. No day 14 peak-response samples were available, so repertoires were characterized only after the peak T cell response. Nearly half of unique spike-specific TCRs reportedly recognized epitopes outside regions mutated in the B.1.351 and B.1.1.7 variants.

The germline V gene yields MDHEN for CDR1 and SYDVKM for CDR2. The CDR3 runs 14 amino acids, cysteine and phenylalanine included. This entry keeps only the CDR3 DNA: 42 bases, framed from base 1. The V end gives up 6 bases and the J end 12 bases, leaving 12 bases in the junction not matched to a gene. The CDR3 regions of human TCRbeta chains were analyzed by immunosequencing. On the authors' methods: Repertoire TCRs were matched against a reference library of SARS-CoV-2-specific TCRs generated with the MIRA antigen-specificity platform. Breadth meant the fraction of unique TCRs that were SARS-CoV-2-associated, whereas depth meant the fraction of total T cells that were SARS-CoV-2-associated. Each spike-specific TCR was assigned to its reactive spike region and to a CD4 or CD8 class using the MIRA data. Log10-transformed breadth and depth values were compared by one-way ANOVA with Sidak's multiple comparisons tests. This is the immuneACCESS table as TCRdb keeps it, with only in-frame sequences that have V and J called. A part of the clones is gone; compared with another copy, unresolved V genes explain less than half, and the rest is unexplained. V and J calls and clone size follow that table, whereas D and trimming were derived from the DNA. Recorded for this sample are 90,000 to 120,000 clones; roughly 90% of them occurred a single time. 3.5% to 4.5% of the sample is taken by the ten largest.

This sequence uses TRBV28 and TRBJ1-2; TRBD1 lines up with 11 middle nucleotides. This sequence originates from an adult in good health. Source: peripheral blood, taken on day 0 of AZD1222 vaccination. The CDR3 corresponds to CASRGTGTGGPNTF. The DNA reads as follows: TGTGCCAGCAGGGGTACCGGGACAGGGGGACCAAACACCTTC.